This T cell receptor beta chain is from a study of OX40 agonist ivuxolimab in advanced cancers. Blood sampling was done at baseline, cycle 4 day 1, and cycle 7 day 1. This CDR3 spans 16 amino acids. Germline CDR1 LNHDA, CDR2 SQIVND (reference sequence). V lost 0 bases and J lost 1, with 7 bases in between. Sequenced by immunoSEQ multiplex PCR; TCRdb stores in-frame clones only, minus some. Of tens of thousands of clones listed, over 80% were seen once; the top ten hold approximately 0.85%. The TCR was taken from an adult with an advanced solid tumor such as melanoma, head and neck, liver or kidney cancer. The source was CD4+ or CD8+ T cells sorted from blood, collected in a trial of the OX40 agonist ivuxolimab. The chain links TRBV19 to TRBJ1-6; tentatively, D is TRBD1 (6 bases). This CDR3 is CASSIDQGSYNSPLHF. CDR3 DNA sequence: TGTGCCAGTAGTATAGATCAGGGGTCCTATAATTCACCCCTCCACTTT.